The 4 T cell receptor beta chains below all came from one sample that was sequenced in a study of multiple sclerosis patients with progressive multifocal leukoencephalopathy. Measured with immunoSEQ multiplex PCR; TCRdb has only the in-frame clones, and not every one. The table has 25,000 to 35,000 clones, roughly 84% seen once. Described time point: time of PML onset. Sequencing was performed on PBMCs, taken from a patient treated with natalizumab. These receptors were obtained from a human donor with progressive multifocal leukoencephalopathy.

This chain links TRBV5-4 with TRBJ2-3; 10 bases fit TRBD1. Germline V CDR1 and CDR2: SGHNT, YYREEE (reference sequence). With 4 bases clipped from V and 3 bases from J, the junction kept 5 bases outside the gene matches. CDR3 length: 15 amino acids. This chain's CDR3 is CASSPGQGRTDTQYF. Here the CDR3 DNA reads TGTGCCAGCAGCCCGGGACAGGGGAGAACAGATACGCAGTATTTT.

The CDR3 DNA is TGTGCCAGCAGTTCGCGTCCTTCAAACACTGAAGCTTTCTTT. As protein: CASSSRPSNTEAFF. The chain couples TRBV27 to TRBJ1-1, with D hard to call. V was trimmed by 4 bases and J by 2 bases, leaving 11 bases between them. The germline V gene has CDR1 MNHEY and CDR2 SMNVEV (reference sequence). This CDR3 is 14 amino acids long.

This chain uses TRBV19 with TRBJ2-5; D tentatively fits TRBD1 or TRBD2 (5 bases each). The ends were cut back, 5 bases at V and 4 bases at J, with 29 bases in the middle. The CDR3 spans 19 residues. The V gene's germline CDR1 is LNHDA and CDR2 SQIVND (reference sequence). The CDR3: CASSPTQKGRVRHGETQYF. In DNA form, the CDR3 reads TGTGCCAGTAGTCCCACTCAGAAGGGGAGAGTTCGCCACGGAGAGACCCAGTACTTC.

The J gene is TRBJ1-4, the V gene TRBV18; D is unclear. This CDR3 comprises 15 residues. The germline V gene has CDR1 KGHSH and CDR2 LQKENI. Trimming shortened V by 6 bases and J by 8 bases, and 19 bases separated the two germline ends. CDR3 coding DNA: TGTGCCAGCTCTCCGGCGGGAAGTTCGGGCGAAAAACTGTTTTTT. Translating gives CASSPAGSSGEKLFF. The full variable domain, completed using reference TRBV18 and TRBJ1-4, is NAGVMQNPRHLVRRRGQEARLRCSPMKGHSHVYWYRQLPEEGLKFMVYLQKENIIDESGMPKERFSAEFPKEGPSILRIQQVVRGDSAAYFCASSPAGSSGEKLFFGSGTQLSVL.